This T cell receptor beta chain was found in a study of cytomegalovirus exposure and HLA in healthy donors. The study ran its PCR with 60 Vbeta and 13 Jbeta primers. Generated by immunoSEQ multiplex PCR, the TCRdb table keeps only in-frame clones and is missing some. The data hold 60,000 to 70,000 clones, with about 79% observed a single time. Deletions cut 0 bases from V and 0 bases from J, with 9 bases between. The CDR3 sequence is 16 residues long. Germline CDR1 and CDR2: SGHRS and YFSETQ. The chain employs TRBV5-1 and TRBJ1-4; D perhaps matches TRBD1 (5 bases). This TCR derives from a man aged 60-69 years in good health and CMV-seropositive. Sequences were obtained from PBMCs. CDR3 DNA sequence: TGCGCCAGCAGCTTGGAACAGGCAACAACTAATGAAAAACTGTTTTTT. Residues: CASSLEQATTNEKLFF.